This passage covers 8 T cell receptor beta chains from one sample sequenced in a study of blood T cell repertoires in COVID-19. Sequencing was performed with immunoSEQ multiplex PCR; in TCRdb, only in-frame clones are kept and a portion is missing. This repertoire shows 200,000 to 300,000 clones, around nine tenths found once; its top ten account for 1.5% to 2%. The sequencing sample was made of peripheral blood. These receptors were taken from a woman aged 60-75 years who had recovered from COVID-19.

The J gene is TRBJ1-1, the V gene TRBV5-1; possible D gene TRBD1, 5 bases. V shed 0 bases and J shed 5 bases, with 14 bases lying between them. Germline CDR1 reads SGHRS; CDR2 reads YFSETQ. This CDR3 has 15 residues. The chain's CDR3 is CASSLEARAGTEAFF. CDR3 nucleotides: TGCGCCAGCAGCTTGGAGGCCAGGGCGGGGACTGAAGCTTTCTTT.

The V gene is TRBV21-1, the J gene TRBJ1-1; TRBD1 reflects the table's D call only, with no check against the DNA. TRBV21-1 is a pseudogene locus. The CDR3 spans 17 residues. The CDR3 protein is CASGRSGGWTGRTEAFF. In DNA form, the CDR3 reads TGTGCCAGCGGCCGGAGCGGTGGATGGACAGGGCGAACTGAAGCTTTCTTT.

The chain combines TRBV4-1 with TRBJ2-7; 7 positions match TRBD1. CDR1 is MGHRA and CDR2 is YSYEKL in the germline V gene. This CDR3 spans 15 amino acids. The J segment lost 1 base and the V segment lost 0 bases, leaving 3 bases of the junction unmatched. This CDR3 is CASSQEKGASYEQYF. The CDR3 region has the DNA TGCGCCAGCAGCCAAGAAAAGGGGGCTTCCTACGAGCAGTACTTC.

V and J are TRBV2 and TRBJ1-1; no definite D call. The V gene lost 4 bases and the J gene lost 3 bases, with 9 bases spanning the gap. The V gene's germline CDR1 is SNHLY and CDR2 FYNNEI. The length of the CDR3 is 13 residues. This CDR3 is CASSVGEDTEAFF. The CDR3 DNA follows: TGTGCCAGCAGTGTTGGGGAGGACACTGAAGCTTTCTTT.

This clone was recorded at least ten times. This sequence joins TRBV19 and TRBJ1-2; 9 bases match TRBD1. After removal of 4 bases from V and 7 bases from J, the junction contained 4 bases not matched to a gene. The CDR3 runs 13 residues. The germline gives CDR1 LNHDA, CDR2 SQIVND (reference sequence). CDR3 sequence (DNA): TGTGCCAGTAGTACGCGGGACAGGGCTGGCTACACCTTC. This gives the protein CASSTRDRAGYTF.

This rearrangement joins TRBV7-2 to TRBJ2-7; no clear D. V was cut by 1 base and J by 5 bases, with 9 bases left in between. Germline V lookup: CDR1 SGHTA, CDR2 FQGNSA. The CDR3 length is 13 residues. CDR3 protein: CASSLEQVHEQYF. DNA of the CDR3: TGTGCCAGCAGCTTAGAGCAGGTCCACGAGCAGTACTTC.

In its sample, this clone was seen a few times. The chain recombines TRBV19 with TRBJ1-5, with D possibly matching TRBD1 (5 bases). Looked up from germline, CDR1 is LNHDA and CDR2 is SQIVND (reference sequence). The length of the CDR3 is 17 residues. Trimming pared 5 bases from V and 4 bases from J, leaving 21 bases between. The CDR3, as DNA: TGTGCCAGTAGTCTGGTCCGGGACGGGGGGAGGAATCAGCCCCAGCATTTT. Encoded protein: CASSLVRDGGRNQPQHF.

As DNA, the CDR3 is TGTGCCAGCAGTGAAGGCCGGGGTGGGGAGACCCAGTACTTC. This gives the protein CASSEGRGGETQYF. The chain carries TRBV2 and TRBJ2-5; TRBD2 is a possible D gene (5 bases). Germline-derived CDR1 and CDR2 are SNHLY and FYNNEI. The CDR3 runs to 14 residues. V lost 1 base and J 5 bases, leaving 11 bases between the germline ends.